Shown below are 16 T cell receptor beta chains from a single sample sequenced in a study of vaccination effects on CD4 cells after COVID-19. Antigen-specific CD4+ T cells were first expanded with viral peptide pools by the ViraFEST assay and only then sequenced. The culture ran for roughly ten days before CD4+ T cells were isolated. The person acquired a PCR-confirmed SARS-CoV-2 infection between March and December 2020. Their antigens remain unidentified. TCRdb's table, derived via immunoSEQ multiplex PCR, lists solely in-frame clones and lacks some. The data hold around 75,000 clones, with around 70% observed a single time. This specimen consisted of CD4+ T cells from PBMCs cultured with HIV peptides, obtained before COVID-19 vaccination. As to subset: HIV-1 Nef peptide pool negative control/reference culture. The receptors come from a human donor who had a prior SARS-CoV-2 infection.

The chain couples TRBV7-6 to TRBJ2-5; D not certain. The CDR3 has 13 residues. Looked up from germline, CDR1 is SGHVS and CDR2 is FNYEAQ. V was clipped by 1 base and J by 3 bases, with 6 bases between them. This CDR3 is CASSLGVEETQYF. CDR3 nucleotides: TGTGCCAGCAGCTTAGGGGTTGAAGAGACCCAGTACTTC.

V is TRBV18 and J is TRBJ2-5; D not certain. The V and J ends lost 0 bases and 4 bases respectively, with 6 bases between them. Looked up from germline, CDR1 is KGHSH and CDR2 is LQKENI. CDR3 size: 13 residues. The chain's CDR3 is CASSPPRGETQYF. The CDR3 DNA reads as TGTGCCAGCTCACCACCACGTGGAGAGACCCAGTACTTC. Full variable domain (remainder filled in from reference TRBV18 and TRBJ2-5): NAGVMQNPRHLVRRRGQEARLRCSPMKGHSHVYWYRQLPEEGLKFMVYLQKENIIDESGMPKERFSAEFPKEGPSILRIQQVVRGDSAAYFCASSPPRGETQYFGPGTRLLVL.

This chain uses TRBV4-1 with TRBJ1-6; the D is unclear. The CDR3 length is 13 residues. Germline V gives CDR1 MGHRA, CDR2 YSYEKL. Trimming removed 0 bases at V and 9 bases at J, with 6 bases between. Written as DNA, the CDR3 is TGCGCCAGCAGCCAAGATCTGGGTTCACCCCTCCACTTT. Translation gives CASSQDLGSPLHF.

The V and J genes are TRBV15 and TRBJ2-2, with D uncertain. Germline-derived CDR1 and CDR2 are LNHNV and YYDKDF (reference sequence). The CDR3 covers 15 residues. V gave up 4 bases and J gave up 3 bases, with 12 bases separating them. CDR3 bases: TGTGCCACCAGCACTTCTGGGTACGACACCGGGGAGCTGTTTTTT. Translated, it gives CATSTSGYDTGELFF.

The rearrangement uses TRBV4-2 and TRBJ1-3, with a weak D call TRBD1 (5 bases). Looked up from germline, CDR1 is LGHNA and CDR2 is YNFKEQ. CDR3 length: 15 residues. With 3 bases removed from V and 0 bases from J, the gap between germline ends came to 9 bases. The DNA of the CDR3 is TGTGCCAGCAGCCATCACAGGAACTCTGGAAACACCATATATTTT. Amino acid sequence: CASSHHRNSGNTIYF.

V gene TRBV6-6 combines with J gene TRBJ2-1, with a possible D match to TRBD2 (5 bases). From germline, CDR1 is MNHNY and CDR2 SVGAGI (reference sequence). This CDR3 spans 12 amino acids. V lost 6 bases to trimming and J lost 9 bases, with 12 bases between them. DNA of the CDR3: TGTGCCAGCAGCCCAACTAGTTTTGAGCAGTTCTTC. Its translation is CASSPTSFEQFF.

The genes are TRBV11-3 and TRBJ2-7, with a tentative D call TRBD1 (6 bases). CDR3 length: 15 amino acids. CDR1 is SGHNT, CDR2 YENEEA, per germline. The V and J ends lost 0 bases and 4 bases respectively, with 13 bases between them. CDR3 DNA: TGTGCCAGCAGCTTAGAAGCAGGGGAACCTTACGAGCAGTACTTC. Protein sequence: CASSLEAGEPYEQYF.

The chain has TRBV24-1 and TRBJ2-2; D may match TRBD1 or TRBD2 (6 bases each). In germline, CDR1 is KGHDR, CDR2 SFDVKD. V was cut by 3 bases and J by 7 bases, with 17 bases left in between. This CDR3 is built from 16 residues. The CDR3 here is CATSDPEGGSSGELFF. The CDR3 nucleotides read TGTGCCACCAGTGATCCCGAGGGGGGCTCGAGCGGGGAGCTGTTTTTT.

Points on this clone: Germline and junction disagree at one end, which may indicate a read error. The rearrangement links TRBV7-2 to TRBJ2-5, with D perhaps matching TRBD1 (6 bases). This CDR3 is built from 15 residues. Germline V CDR1 and CDR2: SGHTA, FQGNSA. DNA for the CDR3: TGTGCCAGCAGTTTAGGGTGGGGACATCAAGAGACCCAGTACTTC. Its translation is CASSLGWGHQETQYF.

This clone turned up a few times. DNA for the CDR3: TGTGCCAGCAGCTTACAATCGTCGGTAGGACCCTACAACAACAATGAGCAGTTCTTC. Protein sequence: CASSLQSSVGPYNNNEQFF. The chain carries TRBV7-3 and TRBJ2-1; D remains ambiguous. Germline V gene data show CDR1 as SGHTA and CDR2 as FQGTGA. V lost 2 bases and J lost 5, with 25 bases in between. The CDR3 is 19 residues long. The complete variable domain, with remaining parts taken from reference TRBV7-3 and TRBJ2-1, reads GAGVSQTPSNKVTEKGKYVELRCDPISGHTALYWYRQSLGQGPEFLIYFQGTGAADDSGLPNDRFFAVRPEGSVSTLKIQRTERGDSAVYLCASSLQSSVGPYNNNEQFFGPGTRLTVL.

This chain uses TRBV11-3 with TRBJ2-7; 8 nucleotides align to TRBD1. There are 15 residues in the CDR3. Germline values: CDR1 SGHNT, CDR2 YENEEA. The V and J ends lost 5 bases and 3 bases, in that order; junction bases with no gene match: 9. CDR3 amino acids: CASSRRTGGNYEQYF. The CDR3 region has the DNA TGTGCCAGCAGCCGCCGAACAGGGGGGAACTACGAGCAGTACTTC.

In this sample, this clone turned up a few times. Here the CDR3 reads CASRQIATNYGYTF. The CDR3 DNA is TGTGCCAGCAGACAGATCGCGACTAACTATGGCTACACCTTC. The chain combines TRBV11-2 with TRBJ1-2; no clear D. The V gene lost 6 bases and the J gene lost 0 bases, with 11 bases spanning the gap. CDR1 is SGHAT and CDR2 is FQNNGV in the germline V gene. The CDR3 loop spans 14 amino acids.

The chain uses TRBV18 and TRBJ2-7, with 12 bases identical to TRBD1. The CDR3 spans 16 residues. J was trimmed by 5 bases and V by 2 bases; bases with no gene match: 7. CDR1 is KGHSH and CDR2 is LQKENI in the germline V gene. CDR3 DNA: TGTGCCAGCTCACCAAGACGCGGGACAGGGGGCAACGAGCAGTACTTC. It specifies CASSPRRGTGGNEQYF.

V gene TRBV30 combines with J gene TRBJ1-1; D call uncertain. This CDR3 is built from 15 residues. Deletions cut 2 bases from V and 1 base from J, with 14 bases between. Germline V CDR1 and CDR2: GTSNPN, SVGIG (reference sequence). In nucleotides, the CDR3 is TGTGCCTGGAGTCTGAGTGGACGGGAGAACACTGAAGCTTTCTTT. Protein sequence: CAWSLSGRENTEAFF.

The CDR3 coding sequence is TGTGCCAGCAGCTTTCTAGGACAGCAAGAGACCCAGTACTTC. Protein: CASSFLGQQETQYF. The V call is TRBV7-8, the J call TRBJ2-5; maybe TRBD1 (6 bases). The CDR3 covers 14 residues. V was clipped by 3 bases and J by 2 bases, with 10 bases between them. The germline V gene encodes CDR1 SGHVS and CDR2 FQNEAQ.

This clone was detected only once. The chain couples TRBV14 to TRBJ1-4, with D uncertain. V was pared by 2 bases and J by 3 bases, with 10 bases between. The CDR3 runs to 15 residues. Germline CDR1 reads SGHDN; CDR2 reads FVKESK. The CDR3, as DNA: TGTGCCAGCAGCCAACAGCATTCGGCTAATGAAAAACTGTTTTTT. It specifies CASSQQHSANEKLFF.